This T cell receptor (beta chain) was profiled in a study of blood T cell repertoires in COVID-19. Only one count was recorded for this clone. Recruitment covered about two dozen US areas and drew participants whose ages spanned roughly 18 to 89 years. Self-reported history from a screening survey and questionnaire set each donor's cohort. TCRdb's table, derived via immunoSEQ multiplex PCR, lists solely in-frame clones and lacks some. The sample includes a few hundred thousand clones, approximately 83% of them seen just once. V lost 3 bases and J lost 4; bases outside the gene matches: 6. CDR3 size: 15 residues. Germline loops: CDR1 LGHNA, CDR2 YSLEER.

What was sequenced was PBMCs or T cells enriched from blood (not recorded which). The clonotype was recovered from a man over 45 who had recovered from COVID-19. This rearrangement joins TRBV4-3 to TRBJ2-3; 8 bases agree with TRBD2. The DNA of the CDR3 is TGCGCCAGCAGCCAGGACTTAGCGGGGTCAGATACGCAGTATTTT. It specifies CASSQDLAGSDTQYF.